The 27 T cell receptor beta chains below come from one sample, sequenced in a study of blood T cell repertoires in COVID-19. Profiling relied on immunoSEQ multiplex PCR, and the TCRdb table lists in-frame clones only, not all of them. The repertoire consists of almost 400,000 clones, with about 90% occurring once and the leading ten covering about 1.7%. Sequencing was performed on PBMCs or T cells enriched from blood (not recorded which). The receptor source for this set is a woman under 40 who had recovered from COVID-19.

In this sample, this clone turned up many times. The chain employs TRBV7-9 and TRBJ1-6; D unresolved. This CDR3 is 14 amino acids long. V was clipped by 5 bases and J by 6 bases, with 11 bases between them. The V gene's germline CDR1 is SEHNR and CDR2 FQNEAQ (reference sequence). Written as DNA, the CDR3 is TGTGCCAGCAGCCCTCTAAATCCTAATTCACCCCTCCACTTT. Protein sequence: CASSPLNPNSPLHF.

This clone occurred a few times. The V call is TRBV2, the J call TRBJ2-5, with 8 bases identical to TRBD2. Trimming cost V 7 bases and J 1 base; bases outside gene matches: 5. Germline values: CDR1 SNHLY, CDR2 FYNNEI. The CDR3 length is 14 residues. The CDR3 reads CASKGSGSQETQYF. DNA of the CDR3: TGTGCCAGCAAGGGGAGCGGGAGCCAAGAGACCCAGTACTTC.

The rearrangement uses TRBV20-1 and TRBJ2-1; D gene uncertain. V was pared by 3 bases and J by 1 base, with 7 bases between. The CDR3 sequence is 13 residues long. CDR1 and CDR2 (germline): DFQATT, SNEGSKA (reference sequence). The CDR3 nucleotides are TGCAGTGCTAGTAGCTTTTCCTACAATGAGCAGTTCTTC. Translated: CSASSFSYNEQFF.

This chain links TRBV6-5 with TRBJ1-3; TRBD1 is a possible D gene (6 bases). With 6 bases removed from V and 1 base from J, the gap between germline ends came to 7 bases. CDR3 length equals 13 residues. Germline assignment: CDR1 MNHEY and CDR2 SVGAGI. CDR3 bases: TGTGCCAGCAGAACAGGGTCTGGAAACACCATATATTTT. Residues: CASRTGSGNTIYF.

This chain connects TRBV2 to TRBJ2-1, with 11 bases lining up with TRBD1. The CDR3 has 15 amino acids. V was pared by 3 bases and J by 10 bases, with 8 bases of the junction left unmatched. Looked up from germline, CDR1 is SNHLY and CDR2 is FYNNEI. Written as DNA, the CDR3 is TGTGCCAGCAGTGACATTCTGGGACAGGGGGACGAGCAGTTCTTC. Translating gives CASSDILGQGDEQFF.

The V call is TRBV6-5, the J call TRBJ2-5; 9 nucleotides line up with TRBD1. The CDR3 runs to 14 residues. Germline CDR1 reads MNHEY; CDR2 reads SVGAGI. V was pared by 8 bases and J by 5 bases, with 9 bases of the junction left unmatched. The CDR3 sequence: CASAEQGAVETQYF. For the CDR3, the DNA is TGTGCCAGCGCTGAACAGGGGGCAGTGGAGACCCAGTACTTC.

The V and J genes are TRBV20-1 and TRBJ2-5; D perhaps matches TRBD2 (6 bases). V lost 3 bases and J 5 bases, leaving 16 bases between the germline ends. Per the germline V gene, CDR1 is DFQATT and CDR2 is SNEGSKA (reference sequence). This CDR3 contains 14 residues. CDR3 in amino acids: CSASPLARKETQYF. The CDR3 DNA sequence: TGCAGTGCTAGTCCCCTAGCGAGGAAGGAGACCCAGTACTTC.

The CDR3 sequence is CASTVDQGPRRYF. In nucleotides, the CDR3 is TGTGCCAGCACGGTAGACCAGGGCCCCCGGCGGTACTTC. This chain links TRBV2 with TRBJ2-5, with D maybe TRBD1 (5 bases). The V gene's germline CDR1 is SNHLY and CDR2 FYNNEI. Trimming left V 7 bases short and J 13 bases short, with 22 bases between. The CDR3 contains 13 residues. Filled out from reference TRBV2 and TRBJ2-5, the complete variable domain reads EPEVTQTPSHQVTQMGQEVILRCVPISNHLYFYWYRQILGQKVEFLVSFYNNEISEKSEIFDDQFSVERPDGSNFTLKIRSTKLEDSAMYFCASTVDQGPRRYFGPGTRLLVL.

V usage is TRBV7-2 and J usage is TRBJ2-3; no clear D. The CDR3 has 12 residues. CDR1 and CDR2 from the germline V gene are SGHTA and FQGNSA. V lost 0 bases and J 5 bases, leaving 3 bases between the germline ends. CDR3 nucleotide sequence: TGTGCCAGCAGCTTAGCCCTAGATACGCAGTATTTT. Protein product: CASSLALDTQYF.

This chain uses TRBV6-5 with TRBJ2-1, with TRBD1 matching over 7 bases. The CDR3 spans 15 residues. CDR1 and CDR2 from the germline V gene are MNHEY and SVGAGI. With 5 bases clipped from V and 3 bases from J, the junction kept 7 bases outside the gene matches. In DNA form, the CDR3 reads TGTGCCAGCAGTCGGACCGGGACAGACTACAATGAGCAGTTCTTC. Its protein is CASSRTGTDYNEQFF.

This sequence joins TRBV5-1 and TRBJ2-1, with a weak D call TRBD1 (5 bases). Germline V gene sequence: CDR1 SGHRS, CDR2 YFSETQ. The CDR3 totals 15 residues. Trimming removed 0 bases at V and 3 bases at J, with 10 bases between. The CDR3 sequence is CASSLGQGFYNEQFF. In nucleotides, the CDR3 is TGCGCCAGCAGCTTGGGGCAGGGATTCTACAATGAGCAGTTCTTC.

The chain employs TRBV18 and TRBJ2-5; 10 positions match TRBD1. Germline V gene sequence: CDR1 KGHSH, CDR2 LQKENI. CDR3 length: 15 amino acids. The trim removed 5 bases at V and 0 bases at J, leaving 3 bases unmatched. As DNA, the CDR3 is TGTGCCAGCTCATGGGGACAGGGGTACCAAGAGACCCAGTACTTC. Translated: CASSWGQGYQETQYF.

The rearrangement joins TRBV6-2 or TRBV6-3 to TRBJ2-6; a possible D gene is TRBD1 (8 bases). This CDR3 has 21 residues. V was trimmed by 4 bases and J by 0 bases, leaving 25 bases between them. CDR1 MNHEY and CDR2 SVGEGT come from the germline V gene. The CDR3 DNA reads as TGTGCCAGCAGTTCCCGGACTAGGGACAGGCGGAGCACCTCTGGGGCCAACGTCCTGACTTTC. Residues: CASSSRTRDRRSTSGANVLTF.

CDR3 bases: TGTGCCAGCAGCCAAGGACTAGCGGGAGGGCCGGAGACCCAGTACTTC. Protein product: CASSQGLAGGPETQYF. V is TRBV5-6 and J is TRBJ2-5; 15 nucleotides line up with TRBD2. With V trimmed by 4 bases and J by 5 bases, 6 bases remained unmatched. Per the germline V gene, CDR1 is SGHDT and CDR2 is YYEEEE. This CDR3 has 16 amino acids.

The table lists this clone with a few counts. CDR3: CAVQGARNTGELFF. The CDR3, as DNA: TGTGCCGTTCAGGGGGCGCGGAACACCGGGGAGCTGTTTTTT. V is TRBV2 and J is TRBJ2-2, with 8 bases identical to TRBD1. The CDR3 is made up of 14 amino acids. Trimming removed 11 bases from V and 1 base from J; junction bases left unmatched: 6. CDR1 is SNHLY, CDR2 FYNNEI, per germline.

This clone has just a few counts. The chain has TRBV4-3 and TRBJ2-1; 8 bases align to TRBD2. CDR1 LGHNA and CDR2 YSLEER come from the germline V gene. This CDR3 has 18 residues. The V segment lost 0 bases and the J segment 8 bases; nucleotides outside the gene matches: 15. For the CDR3, the DNA is TGCGCCAGCAGCCAAGATAGGGTCGCGGGACTAGGACTCCATGAGCAGTTCTTC. Its translation: CASSQDRVAGLGLHEQFF.

CDR3 loop: CASSELRVGTEAFF. The CDR3 DNA is TGTGCCAGCAGCGAGCTCAGGGTTGGGACTGAAGCTTTCTTT. The chain combines TRBV9 with TRBJ1-1; perhaps TRBD1 as D (5 bases). Germline-derived CDR1 and CDR2 are SGDLS and YYNGEE. The CDR3 has 14 amino acids. V was clipped by 3 bases and J by 5 bases, with 14 bases between them.

This chain uses TRBV6-5 with TRBJ1-1; D is possibly TRBD1 (5 bases). Looked up from germline, CDR1 is MNHEY and CDR2 is SVGAGI. Between the trimmed V and J ends, which lost 2 bases and 5 bases, there was a span of 12 bases. This CDR3 region has 14 residues. The CDR3 DNA reads TGTGCCAGCAGTTACGCCACATCAGGGACTGAAGCTTTCTTT. Its translation: CASSYATSGTEAFF.

The table lists this clone with a count of one. This sequence joins TRBV6-5 and TRBJ2-5; 7 nucleotides match TRBD1. The germline CDR1 and CDR2 sequences are MNHEY and SVGAGI. The CDR3 covers 15 residues. V shed 7 bases and J 5 bases; nucleotides not matched to a gene: 13. The CDR3 protein is CASKTQTGPKETQYF. DNA of the CDR3: TGTGCCAGCAAAACGCAGACAGGGCCAAAGGAGACCCAGTACTTC.

The genes are TRBV19 and TRBJ1-2, with 10 bases lining up with TRBD1. V dropped 1 base and J dropped 3; count of bases not matched to a gene: 2. The CDR3 runs to 15 residues. Germline CDR1 is LNHDA and CDR2 is SQIVND (reference sequence). For the CDR3, the DNA is TGTGCCAGTAGTATAGCGGGACAGGGGTACTATGGCTACACCTTC. Translation: CASSIAGQGYYGYTF. Looking up the rest from reference TRBV19 and TRBJ1-2 gives the full variable domain: DGGITQSPKYLFRKEGQNVTLSCEQNLNHDAMYWYRQDPGQGLRLIYYSQIVNDFQKGDIAEGYSVSREKKESFPLTVTSAQKNPTAFYLCASSIAGQGYYGYTFGSGTRLTVV.

The chain couples TRBV6-5 to TRBJ1-1; D might be TRBD1 (5 bases). V lost 4 bases and J 11 bases, leaving 17 bases between the germline ends. This CDR3 spans 13 amino acids. Looked up from germline, CDR1 is MNHEY and CDR2 is SVGAGI. The CDR3 here is CASSSSWGFGAFF. The CDR3 DNA reads as TGTGCCAGCAGTTCCTCGTGGGGCTTCGGTGCTTTCTTT.

The sample holds a few counts of this clone. The J gene is TRBJ2-1, the V gene TRBV9; TRBD2 agrees at 9 bases. The germline gives CDR1 SGDLS, CDR2 YYNGEE. CDR3 length: 17 residues. V trimming: 4 bases; J trimming: 1 base; junction bases outside the gene matches: 9. In DNA, the CDR3 is TGTGCCAGCAGCCGACCCGTGACTAGCGGATCCTACAATGAGCAGTTCTTC. The encoded protein is CASSRPVTSGSYNEQFF.

This clone occurred once. V is TRBV7-2 and J is TRBJ1-2; possible D gene TRBD1, 6 bases. Looked up from germline, CDR1 is SGHTA and CDR2 is FQGNSA. CDR3 length equals 16 residues. V lost 5 bases, J lost 0 bases, and 16 bases lay in between. In nucleotides, the CDR3 is TGTGCCAGCAGCCCCCGACAGGCAGGGGCTAACTATGGCTACACCTTC. Translation gives CASSPRQAGANYGYTF.

The gene calls are TRBV28 and TRBJ1-6, with 8 bases fitting TRBD1. From germline, CDR1 is MDHEN and CDR2 SYDVKM. V was pared by 5 bases and J by 2 bases, with 14 bases of the junction left unmatched. The CDR3 totals 19 residues. The CDR3 protein is CASSPAPDRATTYNSPLHF. Here the CDR3 DNA reads TGTGCCAGCAGTCCCGCTCCGGACAGGGCGACCACCTATAATTCACCCCTCCACTTT. Drawing the rest from reference TRBV28 and TRBJ1-6, the complete variable domain is DVKVTQSSRYLVKRTGEKVFLECVQDMDHENMFWYRQDPGLGLRLIYFSYDVKMKEKGDIPEGYSVSREKKERFSLILESASTNQTSMYLCASSPAPDRATTYNSPLHFGNGTRLTVT.

The rearrangement uses TRBV5-8 and TRBJ2-3; TRBD2 is a possible D gene (5 bases). The CDR3 totals 15 residues. The ends were cut back, 4 bases at V and 4 bases at J, with 16 bases in the middle. Germline V gene lookup returns CDR1 SGHTS and CDR2 YDEGEE. The CDR3 sequence: CASSGGLSGADTQYF. CDR3 in DNA: TGTGCCAGCAGCGGAGGACTCTCCGGAGCAGATACGCAGTATTTT.

The V call is TRBV4-2, the J call TRBJ2-4; D not certain. V was cut by 6 bases and J by 0 bases, with 9 bases left in between. Germline CDR1 and CDR2: LGHNA and YNFKEQ. The CDR3 sequence is 14 residues long. CDR3 amino acids: CASSQDVAKNIQYF. CDR3 sequence (DNA): TGTGCCAGCAGTCAGGATGTAGCCAAAAACATTCAGTACTTC.

The rearrangement links TRBV19 to TRBJ1-3; D not resolved. The CDR3 spans 17 residues. The germline V and J ends were trimmed by 2 bases and 4 bases, with 18 bases remaining between them. Germline values: CDR1 LNHDA, CDR2 SQIVND (reference sequence). The CDR3 sequence is CASSIIEGRRAGNTIYF. The CDR3 DNA reads TGTGCCAGTAGTATAATCGAAGGTAGGAGGGCCGGAAACACCATATATTTT. Full variable domain (missing parts from reference TRBV19 and TRBJ1-3): DGGITQSPKYLFRKEGQNVTLSCEQNLNHDAMYWYRQDPGQGLRLIYYSQIVNDFQKGDIAEGYSVSREKKESFPLTVTSAQKNPTAFYLCASSIIEGRRAGNTIYFGEGSWLTVV.